A selection of T cell receptor beta chains follows, all from one sample in a study of read filtering for tumor transcriptome and immune sequencing. From the reads, TCRdb called clonotypes with MiXCR, one entry per CDR3 protein. In the table there are 40,000 to 50,000 distinct CDR3 sequences, approximately 18% of which are singletons. Sequencing was performed on a population of CD138-negative cells sorted from bone marrow. These receptors originate from a donor at least 40 years old with multiple myeloma. Each CDR3 is given with its conserved first and last residue. D genes are given only for firm matches. Not every row has a clone size; where given, it reads once, few, many or a size class.

>TRBJ2-1|TRBV12-3/TRBV12-4|medium-sized|TRBD2
TGTGCCAGCATCCGGACTAGCGGGGGGCCCTTTGGATCCTACAATGAGCAGTTCTTC
CASIRTSGGPFGSYNEQFF
>TRBJ2-5|TRBV7-9|many|NA
TGTGCCAGCAGCCCTGACTTGGAGACCCAGTACTTC
CASSPDLETQYF
>TRBJ1-2|TRBV12-3/TRBV12-4|many|NA
TGTGCCAGCAGCCTGGGGGGAGTTACTGGCTACACCTTC
CASSLGGVTGYTF
>TRBJ2-2|TRBV24-1|many|NA
TGTGCCACCAGTGATTCCCCGGGTCACGGGGAGCTGTTTTTT
CATSDSPGHGELFF
>TRBJ2-7|TRBV25-1|few|NA
TGTGCCAGCACCTCGAGACATACCAGCGAGCAGTACTTC
CASTSRHTSEQYF
>TRBJ2-1|TRBV6-5|many|TRBD2
TGTGCCAGCAGTTACTCACCGGGGGGCCTAGCGGGGGCAAATGAGCAGTTCTTC
CASSYSPGGLAGANEQFF
>TRBJ2-1|TRBV10-3|many|NA
TGTGCCATCAGTGAAACATTCTCCTACAATGAGCAGTTCTTC
CAISETFSYNEQFF
>TRBJ2-3|TRBV4-1|many|NA
TGCGCCAGCAGCCAAGGTCGCCAGTCCGGCACAGATACGCAGTATTTT
CASSQGRQSGTDTQYF
>TRBJ1-5|TRBV7-2|many|NA
TGTGCCAGCAGCCCCCTCGGGCTTGGCAATCAGCCCCAGCATTTT
CASSPLGLGNQPQHF
>TRBJ1-2|TRBV19|NA|TRBD1
TGTGCCAGTAGTTGGGACAGCTATGGCTACACCTTC
CASSWDSYGYTF
>TRBJ2-7|TRBV10-3|many|NA
TGTGCCATCAGTGGGTCGGGGGACCGCTACGAGCAGTACTTC
CAISGSGDRYEQYF
>TRBJ1-1|TRBV20-1|many|TRBD1
TGCAGTGCTAGATCGGGACAGGGGGCCGCTTTCTTT
CSARSGQGAAFF
>TRBJ2-1|TRBV15|NA|NA
TGTTCCACCAGCAGAGATCTGCCTAGGACAGCCCGCAATGAGCAGTTCTTC
CSTSRDLPRTARNEQFF
>TRBJ2-1|TRBV12-3/TRBV12-4|many|TRBD2
TGTGCCAGCAGTCTCCAAGCGGGAGAGCAGTTCTTC
CASSLQAGEQFF
>TRBJ1-1|TRBV27|many|NA
TGTGCCAGCAGGAGACGACAGGTCAGTGAAGCTTTCTTT
CASRRRQVSEAFF
>TRBJ2-2|TRBV20-1|many|TRBD2
TGCAGTGCTAGGCTAGCGGGATACGGCACCGGGGAGCTGTTTTTT
CSARLAGYGTGELFF
>TRBJ2-1|TRBV20-1|many|NA
TGCAGTGCTAGGGGGCCTCTTAGCAACGATGAGCAGTTCTTC
CSARGPLSNDEQFF
>TRBJ1-3|TRBV2|many|NA
TGTGCCAGCACCCCCAGGGGCGTCCCTGGAAACACCATATATTTT
CASTPRGVPGNTIYF
>TRBJ1-3|TRBV29-1|NA|NA
TGCAGCGTTACTACAGGGACCAAAAACACCATATATTTT
CSVTTGTKNTIYF
>TRBJ1-1|TRBV30|many|NA
TGTGCCCGGGGGGAGATGAACACTGAAGCTTTCTTT
CARGEMNTEAFF
>TRBJ2-7|TRBV20-1|few|TRBD2
TGCAGCGCCCAAGGACTTGGGCTAGCGGGACAAGGGGTCTACGAGCAGTACTTC
CSAQGLGLAGQGVYEQYF
>TRBJ2-1|TRBV29-1|many|NA
TGCAGCGTTGAAGTTGGACGGGGTGAGCAGTTCTTC
CSVEVGRGEQFF
>TRBJ1-1|TRBV5-1|once|NA
TGCACCAGCAGCTTGGGGGGCAGGGTCACTGAAGCTTTCTTT
CTSSLGGRVTEAFF
>TRBJ2-5|TRBV7-2|many|TRBD2
TGTGCCAGCAGCTTATATCCAGCGGGAGTGCAAGAGACCCAGTACTTC
CASSLYPAGVQETQYF
>TRBJ2-1|TRBV7-2|many|NA
TGTGCCAGCAGCTTAGGTGGGCGTACCATTGGGCAAAATGAGCAGTTCTTC
CASSLGGRTIGQNEQFF
>TRBJ2-7|TRBV11-2|NA|NA
TGTGCCAGCAGCCAACTAATCAGGGGGGCCCTCTACGAGCAGTACTTC
CASSQLIRGALYEQYF
>TRBJ2-5|TRBV14|many|NA
TGTGCCAGCAGCCCACTAGAGCGTGAAGAGACCCAGTACTTC
CASSPLEREETQYF
>TRBJ1-2|TRBV29-1|many|NA
TGCAGCGTTGATACAGGCGGTTATGGCTACACCTTC
CSVDTGGYGYTF
>TRBJ2-5|TRBV15|few|NA
TGTGCCACCAGCATTGCCGAGACCCAGTACTTC
CATSIAETQYF
>TRBJ2-1|TRBV20-1|many|TRBD2
TGCAGTGCCAGGAAGCCTAGCGGGAGTCTCGACAATGAGCAGTTCTTC
CSARKPSGSLDNEQFF
>TRBJ2-3|TRBV20-1|many|TRBD2
TGCAGTGCCAACCTAGCGGGAGTTAAAGATACGCAGTATTTT
CSANLAGVKDTQYF
>TRBJ2-7|TRBV20-1|many|NA
TGCAGTGCTAGTGGGGTCAGCCTCTCCTACGAGCAGTACTTC
CSASGVSLSYEQYF
>TRBJ1-1|TRBV7-9|many|NA
TGTGCCAGCAGCAGGGAAGGGGCTGAAGCTTTCTTT
CASSREGAEAFF
>TRBJ2-1|TRBV10-3|many|TRBD2
TGTGCCATCAGCACCGGGACTAACGGGCACAATGAGCAGTTCTTC
CAISTGTNGHNEQFF
>TRBJ1-3|TRBV20-1|many|NA
TGCAGTGCTAGAAAAGGTGGAAACACCATATATTTT
CSARKGGNTIYF
>TRBJ1-1|TRBV29-1|many|TRBD1
TGCAGCGTTGAAGTGTATGCAGGGGGCACTGAAGCTTTCTTT
CSVEVYAGGTEAFF
>TRBJ2-1|TRBV7-7|many|TRBD2
TGTGCTAGCAGCTCCCTAGCGGGAGGCTACAATGAGCAGTTCTTC
CASSSLAGGYNEQFF
>TRBJ1-4|TRBV25-1|NA|NA
TGTGCCAGCAGTGAGGAGCACGAGGAACTAGGGAGACTGTTTTTT
CASSEEHEELGRLFF
>TRBJ2-5|TRBV7-9|many|NA
TGTGCCAGCAGCTTAGTAGTGGGCAGCCTAGGAGAGACCCAGTACTTC
CASSLVVGSLGETQYF
>TRBJ2-1|TRBV7-9|many|TRBD1
TGTGCCAGCAGCTCGACAGGGGGGGATTACAATGAGCAGTTCTTC
CASSSTGGDYNEQFF
>TRBJ2-5|TRBV29-1|NA|TRBD1
TGCAGCGTTGAAGATCTTTTGGGGACAGGGGGGAATACCCAGTACTTC
CSVEDLLGTGGNTQYF
>TRBJ1-3|TRBV20-1|NA|NA
TGCAGTGCTAGCGTGGCGACTTCTGCTGGAAACACCATATATTTT
CSASVATSAGNTIYF
>TRBJ2-7|TRBV20-1|many|TRBD1
TGCAGTGCTGGAGTAGAAAGGAGACAGGGAATTCCCTACGAGCAGTACTTC
CSAGVERRQGIPYEQYF
>TRBJ2-3|TRBV24-1|few|NA
TGTGCCACCAGCCTGGGGGATACGCAGTATTTT
CATSLGDTQYF
>TRBJ2-7|TRBV14|many|NA
TGTGCCAGCAGCTCTTACGGACAACTCTACGAGCAGTACTTC
CASSSYGQLYEQYF
>TRBJ2-2|TRBV7-2|many|NA
TGTGCCAGCAGCTCATTGGAGGATCCCGGGGAGCTGTTTTTT
CASSSLEDPGELFF